The 19 T cell receptor beta chains below all came from one sample that was sequenced in a study of T cell clusters in autoimmune cytopenias. TRB amplification used approximately 250 ng of peripheral blood genomic DNA. TRB rearrangements were amplified by touch-down multiplex PCR with mixed TRB-A/B primers. TCRdb reprocessed the multiplex PCR reads, keeping one entry per CDR3 protein, no DNA. The listing contains around 6,200 distinct CDR3 sequences. These records were also assigned to another study, of T cell repertoires in aging, cancer and after chemotherapy.

Sequencing used peripheral blood. The receptors come from a human donor in good health.

This clonotype is classed as medium-sized by frequency. This sequence joins TRBV18 and TRBJ2-2; the D gene TCRdb calls, TRBD1, cannot be checked with no DNA. The CDR3 has 16 residues. Germline CDR1 and CDR2: KGHSH and LQKENI. CDR3 protein: CASSPTGTENTGELFF.

Its frequency marks this clonotype as medium-sized (0.01 to 0.1%). V is TRBV18 and J is TRBJ2-7; checking the TCRdb D call of TRBD2 is not possible without DNA. This CDR3 region has 14 residues. The germline gives CDR1 KGHSH, CDR2 LQKENI. The CDR3 protein is CASSPGERPYEQYF. The full variable domain, completed using reference TRBV18 and TRBJ2-7, is NAGVMQNPRHLVRRRGQEARLRCSPMKGHSHVYWYRQLPEEGLKFMVYLQKENIIDESGMPKERFSAEFPKEGPSILRIQQVVRGDSAAYFCASSPGERPYEQYFGPGTRLTVT.

This clonotype is classed as medium-sized by frequency. The rearrangement joins TRBV18 to TRBJ1-5. The germline CDR1 and CDR2 sequences are KGHSH and LQKENI. CDR3 length: 16 residues. CDR3 sequence reads: CASSPAQAHSNQPQHF.

This rearrangement joins TRBV20-1 to TRBJ2-3; the TCRdb call, TRBD2, lacks DNA for checking. There are 15 residues in the CDR3. The germline gives CDR1 DFQATT, CDR2 SNEGSKA (reference sequence). The CDR3 spells CSAGGLAGGTDTQYF.

V is TRBV19 and J is TRBJ2-1. The CDR3 has 14 amino acids. Germline V gives CDR1 LNHDA, CDR2 SQIVND (reference sequence). The CDR3 here is CASKWRSSYNEQFF.

By frequency, this clonotype is medium-sized. This sequence joins TRBV19 and TRBJ2-3. From germline, CDR1 is LNHDA and CDR2 SQIVND (reference sequence). The CDR3 has 15 amino acids. The CDR3 sequence is CASKRAAAIPDTQYF.

V gene TRBV12-3 or TRBV12-4 combines with J gene TRBJ1-1; TCRdb reports TRBD1, a call that lacks DNA to check it against. The CDR3 is made up of 14 amino acids. CDR3 sequence reads: CASILRTGATEAFF.

The chain is built from TRBV20-1 and TRBJ1-5; no DNA is available, so the TRBD1 call from TCRdb remains unchecked. Per germline, CDR1 DFQATT and CDR2 SNEGSKA (reference sequence). The CDR3 runs to 14 residues. The CDR3 sequence: CSARGAGGNQPQHF.

This clonotype is identified as medium-sized from frequency. This sequence joins TRBV19 and TRBJ2-1. The CDR3 loop spans 11 amino acids. Germline V gene sequence: CDR1 LNHDA, CDR2 SQIVND (reference sequence). This CDR3 reads CASSIKNEQFF.

Measured by frequency, this clonotype is medium-sized (0.01 to 0.1%). This chain connects TRBV6-5 to TRBJ2-7; absent DNA, TCRdb's TRBD1 call cannot be checked. CDR3 size: 15 residues. Germline V gene lookup returns CDR1 MNHEY and CDR2 SVGAGI. The chain's CDR3 is CASSTGSPGRYEQYF.

CDR3 sequence: CASSPELTDTQYF. V gene TRBV5-4 combines with J gene TRBJ2-3. The CDR3 extends over 13 amino acids. In germline, CDR1 is SGHNT, CDR2 YYREEE (reference sequence).

V usage is TRBV20-1 and J usage is TRBJ1-1; TCRdb reports TRBD1, a call that lacks DNA to check it against. Germline CDR1 is DFQATT and CDR2 is SNEGSKA (reference sequence). The CDR3 is 14 residues long. This chain's CDR3 is CSATLDRANTEAFF.

The rearrangement joins TRBV19 to TRBJ1-4; TCRdb indicates TRBD1, and absent DNA this call remains unverified. Germline values: CDR1 LNHDA, CDR2 SQIVND (reference sequence). The CDR3 loop spans 14 amino acids. This CDR3 is CASSIDRGFEKLFF.

This chain joins TRBV6-5 and TRBJ1-1; TCRdb's assignment of TRBD1 cannot be checked, as there is no DNA. Germline V lookup: CDR1 MNHEY, CDR2 SVGAGI. The length of the CDR3 is 15 residues. CDR3 sequence: CASSYSIAGQTEAFF.

The chain employs TRBV10-3 and TRBJ1-2. The CDR3 spans 16 residues. Germline CDR1 and CDR2: ENHRY and SYGVKD. CDR3 amino acids: CAISADQEGSRDGYTF.

Frequency places this clonotype as medium-sized (0.01 to 0.1%). V usage is TRBV29-1 and J usage is TRBJ2-7; the D call of TRBD1 rests on TCRdb alone, since no DNA is present to check it. This CDR3 has 12 amino acids. Looked up from germline, CDR1 is SQVTM and CDR2 is ANQGSEA. The CDR3 sequence is CSVTTGAYEQYF.

Frequency places this clonotype as medium-sized. J is TRBJ1-3 and V is TRBV19. This CDR3 has 16 amino acids. Germline V gives CDR1 LNHDA, CDR2 SQIVND (reference sequence). The CDR3 sequence is CASSSAGWSSGNTIYF.

This chain connects TRBV7-6 to TRBJ2-2. Per the germline V gene, CDR1 is SGHVS and CDR2 is FNYEAQ. The CDR3 contains 15 residues. The CDR3 loop is CASSSQGANTGELFF.

This clonotype is classed as medium-sized by frequency. CDR3 protein: CATERQGWENTGELFF. The chain carries TRBV15 and TRBJ2-2. Germline V gene lookup returns CDR1 LNHNV and CDR2 YYDKDF (reference sequence). CDR3 size: 16 residues.